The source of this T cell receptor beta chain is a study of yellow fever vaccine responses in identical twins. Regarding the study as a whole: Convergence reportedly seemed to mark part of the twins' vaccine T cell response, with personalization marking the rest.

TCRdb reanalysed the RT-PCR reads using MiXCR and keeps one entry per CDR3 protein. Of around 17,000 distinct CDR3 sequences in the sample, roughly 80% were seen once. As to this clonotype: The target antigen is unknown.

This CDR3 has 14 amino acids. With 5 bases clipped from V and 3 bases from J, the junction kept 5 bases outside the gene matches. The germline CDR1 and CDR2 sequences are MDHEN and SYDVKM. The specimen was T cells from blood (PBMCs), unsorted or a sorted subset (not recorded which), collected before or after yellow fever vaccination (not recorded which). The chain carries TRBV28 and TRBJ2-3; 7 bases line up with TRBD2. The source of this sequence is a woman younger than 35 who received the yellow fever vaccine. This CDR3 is CASSGLVLTDTQYF. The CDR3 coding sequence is TGTGCCAGCAGTGGACTAGTTCTGACAGATACGCAGTATTTT. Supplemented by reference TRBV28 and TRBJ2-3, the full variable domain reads DVKVTQSSRYLVKRTGEKVFLECVQDMDHENMFWYRQDPGLGLRLIYFSYDVKMKEKGDIPEGYSVSREKKERFSLILESASTNQTSMYLCASSGLVLTDTQYFGPGTRLTVL.